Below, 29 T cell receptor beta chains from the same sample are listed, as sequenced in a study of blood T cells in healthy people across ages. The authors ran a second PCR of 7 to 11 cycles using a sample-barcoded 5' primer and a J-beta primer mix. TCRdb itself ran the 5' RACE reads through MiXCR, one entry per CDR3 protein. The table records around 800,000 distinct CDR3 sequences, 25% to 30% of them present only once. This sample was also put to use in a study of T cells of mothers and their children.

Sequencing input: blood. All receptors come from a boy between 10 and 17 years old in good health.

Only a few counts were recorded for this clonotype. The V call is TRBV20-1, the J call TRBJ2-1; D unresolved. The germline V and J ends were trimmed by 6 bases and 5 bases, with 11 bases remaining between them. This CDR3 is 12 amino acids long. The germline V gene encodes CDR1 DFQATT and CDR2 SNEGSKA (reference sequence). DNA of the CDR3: TGCAGTGCCCTCGACGCCGACAATGAGCAGTTCTTC. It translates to CSALDADNEQFF.

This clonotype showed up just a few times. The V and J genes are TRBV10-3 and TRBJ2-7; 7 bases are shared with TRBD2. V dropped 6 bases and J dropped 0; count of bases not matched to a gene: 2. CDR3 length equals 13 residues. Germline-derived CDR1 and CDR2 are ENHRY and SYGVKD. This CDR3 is CAISLADSYEQYF. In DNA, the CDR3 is TGTGCCATCAGCCTAGCGGACTCCTACGAGCAGTACTTC.

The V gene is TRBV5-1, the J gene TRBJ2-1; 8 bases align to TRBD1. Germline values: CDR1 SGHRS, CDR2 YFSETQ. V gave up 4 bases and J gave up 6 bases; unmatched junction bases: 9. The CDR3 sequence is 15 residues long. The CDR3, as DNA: TGCGCCAGCAGCATCGGGACAGGAGGCGGCAATGAGCAGTTCTTC. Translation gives CASSIGTGGGNEQFF.

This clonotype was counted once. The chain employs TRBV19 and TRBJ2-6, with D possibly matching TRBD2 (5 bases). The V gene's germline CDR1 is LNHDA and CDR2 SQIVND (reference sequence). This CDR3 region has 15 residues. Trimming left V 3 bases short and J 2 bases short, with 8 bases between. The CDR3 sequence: CASSIPEAGANVLTF. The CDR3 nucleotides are TGTGCCAGTAGTATTCCGGAGGCTGGGGCCAACGTCCTGACTTTC.

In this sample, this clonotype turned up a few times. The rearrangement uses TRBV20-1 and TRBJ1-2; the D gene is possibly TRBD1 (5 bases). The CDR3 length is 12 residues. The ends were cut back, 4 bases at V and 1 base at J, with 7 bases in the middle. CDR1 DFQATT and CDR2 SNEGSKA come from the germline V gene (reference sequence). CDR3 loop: CSATDSNYGYTF. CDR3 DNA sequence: TGCAGTGCTACCGACAGTAACTATGGCTACACCTTC.

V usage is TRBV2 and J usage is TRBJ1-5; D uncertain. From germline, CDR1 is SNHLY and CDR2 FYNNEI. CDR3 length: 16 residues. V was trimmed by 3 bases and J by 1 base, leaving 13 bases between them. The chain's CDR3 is CASSDGKVGSNQPQHF. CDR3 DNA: TGTGCCAGCAGTGATGGGAAAGTAGGGAGCAATCAGCCCCAGCATTTT. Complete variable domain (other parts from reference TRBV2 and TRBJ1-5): EPEVTQTPSHQVTQMGQEVILRCVPISNHLYFYWYRQILGQKVEFLVSFYNNEISEKSEIFDDQFSVERPDGSNFTLKIRSTKLEDSAMYFCASSDGKVGSNQPQHFGDGTRLSIL.

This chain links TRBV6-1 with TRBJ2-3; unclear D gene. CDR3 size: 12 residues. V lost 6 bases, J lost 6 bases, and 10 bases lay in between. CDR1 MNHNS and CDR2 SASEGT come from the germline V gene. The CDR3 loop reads CASRTYGDTQYF. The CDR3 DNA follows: TGTGCCAGCAGGACCTATGGGGATACGCAGTATTTT.

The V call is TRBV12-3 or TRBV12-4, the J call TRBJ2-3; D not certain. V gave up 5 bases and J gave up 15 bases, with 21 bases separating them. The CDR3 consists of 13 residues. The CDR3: CASSPGLALRSYF. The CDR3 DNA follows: TGTGCCAGCAGTCCCGGATTGGCATTAAGGTCATATTTT.

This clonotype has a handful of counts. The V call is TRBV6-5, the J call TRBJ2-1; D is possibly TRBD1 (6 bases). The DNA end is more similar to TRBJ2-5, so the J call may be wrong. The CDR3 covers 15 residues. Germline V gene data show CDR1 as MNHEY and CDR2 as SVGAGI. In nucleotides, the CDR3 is TGTGCCAGCAGTCCCCGCAAGGGGCTAGGGGGGACCCAGTACTTC. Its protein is CASSPRKGLGGTQYF.

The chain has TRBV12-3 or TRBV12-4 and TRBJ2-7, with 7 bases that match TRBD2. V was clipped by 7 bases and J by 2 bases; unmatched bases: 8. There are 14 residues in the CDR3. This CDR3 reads CASKTGTNPYEQYF. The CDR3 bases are TGTGCCAGCAAGACCGGGACTAACCCCTACGAGCAGTACTTC.

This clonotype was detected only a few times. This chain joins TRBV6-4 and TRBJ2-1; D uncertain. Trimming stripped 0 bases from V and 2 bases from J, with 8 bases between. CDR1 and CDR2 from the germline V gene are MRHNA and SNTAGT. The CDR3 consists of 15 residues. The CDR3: CASSDSIETYNEQFF. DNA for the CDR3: TGTGCCAGCAGTGACTCAATAGAAACCTACAATGAGCAGTTCTTC.

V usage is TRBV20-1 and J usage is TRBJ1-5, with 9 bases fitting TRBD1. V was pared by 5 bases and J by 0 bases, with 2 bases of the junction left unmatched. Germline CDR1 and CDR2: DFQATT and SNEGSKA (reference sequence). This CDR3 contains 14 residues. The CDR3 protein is CSALTGGSNQPQHF. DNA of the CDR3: TGCAGTGCTCTGACAGGGGGTAGCAATCAGCCCCAGCATTTT.

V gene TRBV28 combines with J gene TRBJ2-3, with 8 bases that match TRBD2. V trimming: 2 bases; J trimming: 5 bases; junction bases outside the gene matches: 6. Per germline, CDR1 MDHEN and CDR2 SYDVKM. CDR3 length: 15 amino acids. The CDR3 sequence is CASSLPVAGLDTQYF. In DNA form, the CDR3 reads TGTGCCAGCAGTTTACCTGTAGCGGGGTTAGATACGCAGTATTTT.

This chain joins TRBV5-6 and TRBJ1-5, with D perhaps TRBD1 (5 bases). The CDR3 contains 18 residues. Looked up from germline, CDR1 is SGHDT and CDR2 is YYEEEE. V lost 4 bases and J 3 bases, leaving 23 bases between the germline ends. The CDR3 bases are TGTGCCAGCAGCCATGATTGGGACCCTATCGACTACAATCAGCCCCAGCATTTT. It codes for CASSHDWDPIDYNQPQHF.

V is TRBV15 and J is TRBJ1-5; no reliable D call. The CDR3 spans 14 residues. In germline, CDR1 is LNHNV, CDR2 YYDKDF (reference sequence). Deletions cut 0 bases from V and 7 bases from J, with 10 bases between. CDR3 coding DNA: TGTGCCACCAGCAGAGACGGCGATGACCAGCCCCAGCATTTT. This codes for CATSRDGDDQPQHF.

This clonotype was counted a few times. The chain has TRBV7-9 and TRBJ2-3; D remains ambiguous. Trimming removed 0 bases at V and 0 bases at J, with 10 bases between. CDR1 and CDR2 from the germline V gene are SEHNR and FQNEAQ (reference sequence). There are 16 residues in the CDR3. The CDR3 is CASSLAPQPSTDTQYF. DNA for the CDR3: TGTGCCAGCAGCTTAGCGCCACAGCCTAGCACAGATACGCAGTATTTT. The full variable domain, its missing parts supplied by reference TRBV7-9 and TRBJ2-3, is DTGVSQNPRHKITKRGQNVTFRCDPISEHNRLYWYRQTLGQGPEFLTYFQNEAQLEKSRLLSDRFSAERPKGSFSTLEIQRTEQGDSAMYLCASSLAPQPSTDTQYFGPGTRLTVL.

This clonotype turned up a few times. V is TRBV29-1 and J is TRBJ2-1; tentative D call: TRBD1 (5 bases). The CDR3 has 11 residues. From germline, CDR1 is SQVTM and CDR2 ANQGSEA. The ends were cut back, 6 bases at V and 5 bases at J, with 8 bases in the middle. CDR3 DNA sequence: TGCAGCGTCCGCAGGGACAATGAGCAGTTCTTC. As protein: CSVRRDNEQFF.

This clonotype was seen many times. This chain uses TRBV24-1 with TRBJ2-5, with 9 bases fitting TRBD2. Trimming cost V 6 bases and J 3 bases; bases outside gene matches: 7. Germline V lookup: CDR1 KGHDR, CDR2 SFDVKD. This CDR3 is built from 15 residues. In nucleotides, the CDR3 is TGTGCCACCAGTCTACCAGCGGGGGGTGAAGAGACCCAGTACTTC. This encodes CATSLPAGGEETQYF.

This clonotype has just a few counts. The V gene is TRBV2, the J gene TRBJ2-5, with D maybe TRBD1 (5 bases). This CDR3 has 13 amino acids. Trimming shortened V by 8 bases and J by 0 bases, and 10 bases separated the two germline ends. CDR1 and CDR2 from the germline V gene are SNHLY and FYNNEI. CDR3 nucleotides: TGTGCCAGCCAGGGAATGTACCAAGAGACCCAGTACTTC. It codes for CASQGMYQETQYF. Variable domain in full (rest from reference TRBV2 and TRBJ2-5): EPEVTQTPSHQVTQMGQEVILRCVPISNHLYFYWYRQILGQKVEFLVSFYNNEISEKSEIFDDQFSVERPDGSNFTLKIRSTKLEDSAMYFCASQGMYQETQYFGPGTRLLVL.

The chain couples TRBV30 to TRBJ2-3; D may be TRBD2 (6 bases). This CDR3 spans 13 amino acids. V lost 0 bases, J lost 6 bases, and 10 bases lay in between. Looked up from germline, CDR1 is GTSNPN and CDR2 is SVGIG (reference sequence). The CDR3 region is CAWSVEGLDTQYF. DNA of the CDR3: TGTGCCTGGAGTGTGGAGGGTTTGGATACGCAGTATTTT.

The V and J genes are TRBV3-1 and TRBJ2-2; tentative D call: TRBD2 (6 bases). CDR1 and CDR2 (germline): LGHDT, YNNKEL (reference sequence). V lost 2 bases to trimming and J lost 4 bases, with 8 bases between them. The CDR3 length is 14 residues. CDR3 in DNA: TGTGCCAGCAGCCAAAACGGGAGCACCGGGGAGCTGTTTTTT. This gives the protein CASSQNGSTGELFF.

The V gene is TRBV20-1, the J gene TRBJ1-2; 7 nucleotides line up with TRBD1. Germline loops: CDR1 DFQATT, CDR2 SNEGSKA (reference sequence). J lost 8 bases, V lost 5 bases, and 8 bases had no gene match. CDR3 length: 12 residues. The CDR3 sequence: CSAPAGGRGYTF. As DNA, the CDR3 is TGCAGTGCTCCGGCAGGGGGACGGGGCTACACCTTC.

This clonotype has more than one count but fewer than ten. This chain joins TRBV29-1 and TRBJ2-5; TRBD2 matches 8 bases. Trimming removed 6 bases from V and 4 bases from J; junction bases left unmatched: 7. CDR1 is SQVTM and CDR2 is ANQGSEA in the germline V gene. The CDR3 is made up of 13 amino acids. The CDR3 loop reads CSVPGLGGETQYF. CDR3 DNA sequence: TGCAGCGTGCCGGGACTAGGGGGAGAGACCCAGTACTTC.

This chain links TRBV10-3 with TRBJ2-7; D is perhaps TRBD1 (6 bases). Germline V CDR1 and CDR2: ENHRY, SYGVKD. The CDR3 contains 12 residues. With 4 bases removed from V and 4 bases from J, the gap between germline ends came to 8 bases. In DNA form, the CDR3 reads TGTGCCATCAGTGGACAGGAGTACGAGCAGTACTTC. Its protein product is CAISGQEYEQYF.

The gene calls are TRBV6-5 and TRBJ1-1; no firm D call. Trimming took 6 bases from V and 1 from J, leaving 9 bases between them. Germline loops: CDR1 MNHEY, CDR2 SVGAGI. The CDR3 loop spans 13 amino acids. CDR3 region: CASRLRENTEAFF. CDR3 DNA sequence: TGTGCCAGCAGGTTGCGGGAGAACACTGAAGCTTTCTTT.

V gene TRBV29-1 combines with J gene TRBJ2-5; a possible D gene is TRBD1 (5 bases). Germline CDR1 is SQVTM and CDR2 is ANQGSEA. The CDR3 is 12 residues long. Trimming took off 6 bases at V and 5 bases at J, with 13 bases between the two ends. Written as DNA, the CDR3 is TGCAGCGTATCCAGGGCAAGGGAGACCCAGTACTTC. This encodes CSVSRARETQYF.

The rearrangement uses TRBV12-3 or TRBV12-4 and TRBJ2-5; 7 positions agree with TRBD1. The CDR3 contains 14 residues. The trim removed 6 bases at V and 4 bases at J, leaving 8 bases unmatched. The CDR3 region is CASSPGTVRETQYF. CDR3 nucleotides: TGTGCCAGCAGCCCTGGGACAGTACGAGAGACCCAGTACTTC.

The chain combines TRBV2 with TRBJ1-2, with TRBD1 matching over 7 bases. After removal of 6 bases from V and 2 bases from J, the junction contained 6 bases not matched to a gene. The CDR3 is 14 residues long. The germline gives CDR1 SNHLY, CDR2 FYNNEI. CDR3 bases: TGTGCCAGCAGGGAACAGGGGTTAAACTATGGCTACACCTTC. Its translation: CASREQGLNYGYTF.

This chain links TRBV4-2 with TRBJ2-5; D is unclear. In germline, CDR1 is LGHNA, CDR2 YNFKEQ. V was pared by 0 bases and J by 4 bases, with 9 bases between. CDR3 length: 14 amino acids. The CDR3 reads CASSQEMVRETQYF. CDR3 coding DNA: TGTGCCAGCAGCCAAGAGATGGTTCGAGAGACCCAGTACTTC.